Listed here is a single T cell receptor beta chain. Antigen: not known. This record comes from a study of a mutant IDH1 vaccine in newly diagnosed glioma. At the level of the study: Among treated patients, around 60% were male and 37.5% female, and mean age was about 41 years. Every participant had undergone radiotherapy, temozolomide, or both before, and most underwent both. General study points: Alterations occurring in top peripheral T cell clonotypes seemed unrelated to pseudoprogression.

Profiled with immunoSEQ multiplex PCR; TCRdb holds only in-frame clones, not every one. The sample lists tens of thousands of clones; 80% were seen once. V dropped 2 bases and J dropped 3 bases, with 5 bases sitting between them. Germline CDR1 and CDR2: SEHNR and FQNEAQ (reference sequence). CDR3 length equals 12 residues. Time point in this sample: week 11, during vaccination. With topical imiquimod, each dose of the vaccine consisted of 300 ug of mutant IDH1 20-mer peptide. The rearrangement joins TRBV7-9 to TRBJ2-7; tentative D call: TRBD1 (5 bases). The clonotype was recovered from a man in his fifties or sixties with glioma. Source: PBMCs, taken from a glioma patient whose treatment included an IDH1 peptide vaccine. The CDR3 protein is CASSLQGYEQYF. CDR3 nucleotide sequence: TGTGCCAGCAGCTTACAGGGCTACGAGCAGTACTTC.